One and the same sample provided the 21 T cell receptor beta chains below, sequenced in a study of Graves' ophthalmopathy and Graves' hyperthyroidism. Amplifying from RNA transcripts, the study obtained TCR beta CDR3 regions. First-round RT-PCR used HTBI primers; second-round multiplex PCR followed. One entry per CDR3 protein, called by TCRdb with MiXCR from the multiplex PCR reads. Of about 370,000 distinct CDR3 sequences listed, 18% are singletons. Sequencing was done on a sample of peripheral blood. The receptors shown here come from a woman aged 18-29 years with Graves' ophthalmopathy.

At least ten counts were recorded for this clonotype. The chain recombines TRBV7-2 with TRBJ1-6; 11 nucleotides line up with TRBD1. This CDR3 is built from 18 residues. The germline CDR1 and CDR2 sequences are SGHTA and FQGNSA. J was trimmed by 7 bases and V by 6 bases; bases with no gene match: 14. The CDR3 DNA reads as TGTGCCAGCAGTCTTCAAGGACAGGGGGCCGTTGGAAATTCACCCCTCCACTTT. It translates to CASSLQGQGAVGNSPLHF.

This clonotype was found many times. This sequence joins TRBV11-2 and TRBJ2-4; TRBD2 aligns across 8 bases. The J segment lost 7 bases and the V segment lost 6 bases, leaving 8 bases of the junction unmatched. The length of the CDR3 is 14 residues. Germline values: CDR1 SGHAT, CDR2 FQNNGV. The CDR3 sequence is CASSRGLEFNIQYF. The CDR3 DNA is TGTGCCAGCAGTAGGGGACTAGAATTTAACATTCAGTACTTC.

There are many counts of this clonotype. The DNA for the CDR3 is TGTGCCAGCCTGGGGGAGACCCAGTACTTC. It encodes CASLGETQYF. V is TRBV28 and J is TRBJ2-5; no clear D. The germline CDR1 and CDR2 sequences are MDHEN and SYDVKM. Trimming removed 8 bases at V and 5 bases at J, with 6 bases between. The CDR3 extends over 10 amino acids.

V and J are TRBV6-2 or TRBV6-3 and TRBJ1-5; unclear D gene. The V and J ends lost 5 bases and 6 bases respectively, with 11 bases between them. Looked up from germline, CDR1 is MNHEY and CDR2 is SVGEGT. This CDR3 comprises 13 residues. The CDR3 DNA sequence: TGTGCCAGCAGTCCCCCATTCCGTCAGCCCCAGCATTTT. It yields the protein CASSPPFRQPQHF.

This chain links TRBV29-1 with TRBJ1-2; D gene unclear. CDR3 size: 11 residues. Germline values: CDR1 SQVTM, CDR2 ANQGSEA. V lost 5 bases to trimming and J lost 3 bases, with 7 bases between them. CDR3: CSVRRDYGYTF. CDR3 sequence (DNA): TGCAGCGTTCGGAGGGACTATGGCTACACCTTC.

The CDR3 loop is CASGDRGQSTGELFF. CDR3 DNA: TGTGCCAGCGGAGACAGGGGGCAATCGACCGGGGAGCTGTTTTTT. J is TRBJ2-2 and V is TRBV6-1; 10 bases fit TRBD1. CDR3 size: 15 residues. Germline CDR1 and CDR2: MNHNS and SASEGT. Trimming took 8 bases from V and 5 from J; bases not matched to a gene: 8.

This clonotype was counted ten times or more. V is TRBV30 and J is TRBJ1-1; D is unclear. The CDR3 totals 11 residues. CDR1 is GTSNPN, CDR2 SVGIG, per germline (reference sequence). V lost 5 bases, J lost 3 bases, and 7 bases lay in between. The CDR3 coding sequence is TGTGCCTGGTCGCGGGACACTGAAGCTTTCTTT. Protein sequence: CAWSRDTEAFF.

This clonotype was seen at least ten times. The gene calls are TRBV6-2 or TRBV6-3 and TRBJ2-5, with 8 bases matching TRBD1. The CDR3 is 15 residues long. The V segment lost 2 bases and the J segment 1 base; nucleotides outside the gene matches: 3. From germline, CDR1 is MNHEY and CDR2 SVGEGT. CDR3 in amino acids: CASSYGTGLQETQYF. In DNA, the CDR3 is TGTGCCAGCAGTTACGGGACAGGCCTCCAAGAGACCCAGTACTTC.

The chain joins TRBV19 to TRBJ1-6, with a possible D match to TRBD1 (5 bases). Germline V gene data show CDR1 as LNHDA and CDR2 as SQIVND (reference sequence). V lost 6 bases and J lost 0, with 15 bases in between. The CDR3 contains 17 residues. CDR3 protein: CASSSRHRSSYNSPLHF. In DNA, the CDR3 is TGTGCCAGTAGCTCCCGCCACAGGAGCTCCTATAATTCACCCCTCCACTTT.

The chain employs TRBV6-2 or TRBV6-3 and TRBJ1-3; 7 bases are shared with TRBD1. This CDR3 has 11 residues. V dropped 10 bases and J dropped 8; count of bases not matched to a gene: 5. From germline, CDR1 is MNHEY and CDR2 SVGEGT. CDR3 region: CAIRGTDTIYF. The CDR3 nucleotides read TGTGCCATCAGGGGGACGGACACCATATATTTT.

The sample holds many counts of this clonotype. The chain combines TRBV30 with TRBJ1-1; 7 bases are a match to TRBD1. The CDR3 spans 15 residues. J gave up 6 bases and V 0 bases, and 10 bases lay outside the gene matches. Looked up from germline, CDR1 is GTSNPN and CDR2 is SVGIG (reference sequence). For the CDR3, the DNA is TGTGCCTGGAGTGTCCTGGGACAGACTTTATCTGAAGCTTTCTTT. The encoded protein is CAWSVLGQTLSEAFF. Full variable domain (rest looked up from reference TRBV30 and TRBJ1-1): SQTIHQWPATLVQPVGSPLSLECTVEGTSNPNLYWYRQAAGRGLQLLFYSVGIGQISSEVPQNLSASRPQDRQFILSSKKLLLSDSGFYLCAWSVLGQTLSEAFFGQGTRLTVV.

This clonotype was found many times. The chain recombines TRBV12-3 or TRBV12-4 with TRBJ2-5; 12 positions match TRBD1. The CDR3 has 16 amino acids. V lost 5 bases to trimming and J lost 4 bases; unmatched junction nucleotides: 8. This CDR3 reads CASSKSGTGGRETQYF. The CDR3 DNA reads TGTGCCAGCAGTAAATCCGGGACAGGGGGCAGAGAGACCCAGTACTTC.

This clonotype was recorded at least ten times. This rearrangement joins TRBV7-2 to TRBJ2-3; D is ambiguous. The germline CDR1 and CDR2 sequences are SGHTA and FQGNSA. CDR3 length: 12 residues. Trimming took off 5 bases at V and 2 bases at J, with 5 bases between the two ends. CDR3 protein: CASSLLTDTQYF. The CDR3 region has the DNA TGTGCCAGCAGCCTTCTCACAGATACGCAGTATTTT.

Many counts were recorded for this clonotype. This chain uses TRBV7-9 with TRBJ1-1; TRBD1 is a possible D gene (5 bases). The CDR3 has 13 residues. Germline V gives CDR1 SEHNR, CDR2 FQNEAQ (reference sequence). Trimming pared 9 bases from V and 6 bases from J, leaving 17 bases between. The CDR3 is CASSLTGGPEAFF. The CDR3, as DNA: TGTGCCAGTAGTCTCACAGGAGGCCCTGAAGCTTTCTTT.

This clonotype has ten or more counts. The chain is built from TRBV7-9 and TRBJ1-2, with a tentative D call TRBD1 (5 bases). The V end was cut by 5 bases, the J end by 8 bases, with 15 bases between. CDR3 size: 13 residues. Germline V gives CDR1 SEHNR, CDR2 FQNEAQ (reference sequence). CDR3 residues: CASSPGTAVGYTF. The CDR3 DNA sequence: TGTGCCAGCAGCCCAGGGACGGCAGTCGGCTACACCTTC.

This clonotype was seen ten or more times. V is TRBV25-1 and J is TRBJ2-7; possible D gene TRBD2, 6 bases. Between the trimmed V and J ends, which lost 3 bases and 1 base, there was a span of 13 bases. This CDR3 spans 15 amino acids. CDR1 and CDR2 from the germline V gene are MGHDK and SYGVNS. DNA of the CDR3: TGTGCCAGCAGTGATCGTAGCGGATCTTCCTACGAGCAGTACTTC. This gives the protein CASSDRSGSSYEQYF.

This clonotype occurred many times. V and J are TRBV11-2 and TRBJ2-7, with 8 bases lining up with TRBD2. This CDR3 has 16 residues. Losses at the gene ends were 5 bases for V and 3 bases for J; bases not matched to a gene: 12. From germline, CDR1 is SGHAT and CDR2 FQNNGV. The CDR3 loop reads CASSPAGRLASYEQYF. As DNA, the CDR3 is TGTGCCAGCAGCCCCGCGGGCCGACTAGCGAGCTACGAGCAGTACTTC.

This clonotype was detected ten times or more. The rearrangement links TRBV30 to TRBJ2-7; D ambiguous. Trimming took 7 bases from V and 3 from J, leaving 10 bases between them. Germline V gene lookup returns CDR1 GTSNPN and CDR2 SVGIG (reference sequence). This CDR3 spans 11 amino acids. The DNA for the CDR3 is TGTGCCTCCACGATCAGCTACGAGCAGTACTTC. Encoded protein: CASTISYEQYF.

At least ten counts were recorded for this clonotype. This chain links TRBV28 with TRBJ1-5; D is ambiguous. The CDR3 runs 15 residues. V shed 6 bases and J shed 6 bases, with 18 bases lying between them. Germline lookup yields CDR1 MDHEN and CDR2 SYDVKM. The CDR3 sequence is CASSQINRHSQPQHF. In nucleotides, the CDR3 is TGTGCCAGCAGCCAGATAAACAGACATAGTCAGCCCCAGCATTTT. Together with reference TRBV28 and TRBJ1-5, the CDR3 gives the full variable domain: DVKVTQSSRYLVKRTGEKVFLECVQDMDHENMFWYRQDPGLGLRLIYFSYDVKMKEKGDIPEGYSVSREKKERFSLILESASTNQTSMYLCASSQINRHSQPQHFGDGTRLSIL.

This clonotype has at least ten counts. The genes are TRBV28 and TRBJ1-6; 8 bases are shared with TRBD1. V shed 5 bases, J shed 10 bases, and the junction held 10 bases outside the gene matches. Per the germline V gene, CDR1 is MDHEN and CDR2 is SYDVKM. The CDR3 spans 15 residues. DNA of the CDR3: TGTGCCAGCAGTGCCCGACAGGGGTTCGGATCACCCCTCCACTTT. It is translated as CASSARQGFGSPLHF.

At least ten counts were recorded for this clonotype. V is TRBV2 and J is TRBJ2-5; 9 bases align to TRBD2. The V gene end was trimmed by 6 bases and the J gene end by 10 bases; junction bases not matched to a gene: 12. CDR3 length: 14 amino acids. CDR1 and CDR2 (germline): SNHLY, FYNNEI. CDR3 coding DNA: TGTGCCAGCAGGGGGTCGAGCGGGAGGAGGGGCCAGTACTTC. It translates to CASRGSSGRRGQYF.